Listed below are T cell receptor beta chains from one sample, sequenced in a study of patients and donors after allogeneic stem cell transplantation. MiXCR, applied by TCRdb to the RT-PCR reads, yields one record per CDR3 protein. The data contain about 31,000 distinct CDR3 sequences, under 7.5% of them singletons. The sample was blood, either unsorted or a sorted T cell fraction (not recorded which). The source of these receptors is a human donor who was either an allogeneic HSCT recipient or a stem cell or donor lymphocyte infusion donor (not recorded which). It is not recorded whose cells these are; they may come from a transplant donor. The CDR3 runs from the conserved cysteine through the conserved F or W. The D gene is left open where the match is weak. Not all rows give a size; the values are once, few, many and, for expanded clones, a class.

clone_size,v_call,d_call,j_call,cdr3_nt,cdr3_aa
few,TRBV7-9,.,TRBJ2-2,TGTGCCAGCAGCACCCCCGGCCAGTTGTGGAGGCCAGTGGCCGGGGAGCTGTTTTTT,CASSTPGQLWRPVAGELFF
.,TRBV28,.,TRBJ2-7,TGTGCCAGTGGTCAGAGGGGACCTTACGAGCAGTACTTC,CASGQRGPYEQYF
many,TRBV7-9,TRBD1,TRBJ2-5,TGTGCCAGCAGCAGAAGTACAGGGGCGCAAGAGACCCAGTACTTC,CASSRSTGAQETQYF
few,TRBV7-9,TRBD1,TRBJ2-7,TGTGCCAGCAGCGCGCCGCCGACAGGGTACTACGAGCAGTACTTC,CASSAPPTGYYEQYF
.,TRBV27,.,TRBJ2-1,TGTGCCAGCAGTTTGTTTGGGCAGGGGAGCTCCTACAATGAGCAGTTCTTC,CASSLFGQGSSYNEQFF
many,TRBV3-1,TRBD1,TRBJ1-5,TGTGCCAGCAGCCCGCAGGGGGCTAGCAATCAGCCCCAGCATTTT,CASSPQGASNQPQHF
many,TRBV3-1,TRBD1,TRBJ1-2,TGTGCCAGCAGCCAAGGAGACAGGGCTAACTATGGCTACACCTTC,CASSQGDRANYGYTF
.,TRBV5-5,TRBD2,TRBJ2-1,TGTGCCAGCAGCTTGGCTAGCGGGAGGGCCTACAATGAGCAGTTCTTC,CASSLASGRAYNEQFF
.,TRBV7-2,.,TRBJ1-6,TGTGCCAGCAGCCTTAGCTCCTATAATTCACCCCTCCACTTT,CASSLSSYNSPLHF
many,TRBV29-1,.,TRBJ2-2,TGCAGCGTTCAGGGAACGAACACCGGGGAGCTGTTTTTT,CSVQGTNTGELFF
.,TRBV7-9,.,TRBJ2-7,TGTGCCAGCAGCTTAGAGATTGGGGTCACCTACGAGCAGTACTTC,CASSLEIGVTYEQYF
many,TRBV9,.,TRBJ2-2,TGTGCCAGCAGCGCTGGACAGATAAACACCGGGGAGCTGTTTTTT,CASSAGQINTGELFF
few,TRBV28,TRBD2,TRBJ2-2,TGTGCCAGCAGGTTGCTAGCGGGAGTGGCCGGGGAGCTGTTTTTT,CASRLLAGVAGELFF
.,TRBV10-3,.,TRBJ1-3,TGTGCCACTAGCATTGGGGCGATCTCTGGAAACACCATATATTTT,CATSIGAISGNTIYF
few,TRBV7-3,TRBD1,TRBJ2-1,TGTGCCAGCAGTCCCGGGACAGGGAACAATGAGCAGTTCTTC,CASSPGTGNNEQFF